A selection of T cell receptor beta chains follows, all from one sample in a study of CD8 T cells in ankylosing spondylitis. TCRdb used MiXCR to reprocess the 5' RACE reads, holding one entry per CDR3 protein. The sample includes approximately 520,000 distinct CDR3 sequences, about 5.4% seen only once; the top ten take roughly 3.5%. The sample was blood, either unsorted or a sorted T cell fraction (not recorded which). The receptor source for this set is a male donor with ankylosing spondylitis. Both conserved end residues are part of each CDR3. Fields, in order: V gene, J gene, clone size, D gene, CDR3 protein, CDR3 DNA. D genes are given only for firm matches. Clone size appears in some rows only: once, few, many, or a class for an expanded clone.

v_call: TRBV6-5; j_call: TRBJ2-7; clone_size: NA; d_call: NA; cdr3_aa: CASSYDGYEQYF; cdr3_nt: TGTGCCAGCAGTTACGACGGCTACGAGCAGTACTTC
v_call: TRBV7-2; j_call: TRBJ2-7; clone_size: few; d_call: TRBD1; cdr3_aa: CASSLNRGQEDF; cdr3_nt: TGTGCCAGCAGCTTAAACAGAGGACAGGAGGACTTC
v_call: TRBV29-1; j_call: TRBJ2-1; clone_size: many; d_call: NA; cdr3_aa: CSVEKAVSSYNEQFF; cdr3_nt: TGCAGCGTTGAGAAGGCGGTAAGCTCCTACAATGAGCAGTTCTTC
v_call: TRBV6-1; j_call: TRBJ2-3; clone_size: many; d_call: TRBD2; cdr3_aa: CASSIAGSTDTQYF; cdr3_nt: TGTGCCAGCAGTATAGCGGGTAGCACAGATACGCAGTATTTT
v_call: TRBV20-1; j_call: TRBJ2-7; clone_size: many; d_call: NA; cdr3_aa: CSITGLASEQYF; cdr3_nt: TGCAGTATAACCGGTCTAGCTTCCGAGCAGTACTTC
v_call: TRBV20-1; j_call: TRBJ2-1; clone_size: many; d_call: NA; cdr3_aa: CSARNNEQFF; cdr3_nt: TGCAGTGCTAGGAACAATGAGCAGTTCTTC
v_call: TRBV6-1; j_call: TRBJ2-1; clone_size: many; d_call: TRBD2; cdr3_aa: CASRGRTSGSSYNEQFF; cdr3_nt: TGTGCCAGCCGTGGAAGGACTAGCGGAAGCTCCTACAATGAGCAGTTCTTC
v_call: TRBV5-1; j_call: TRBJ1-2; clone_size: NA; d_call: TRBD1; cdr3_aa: CASSLGQESYYGYTF; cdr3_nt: TGCGCCAGCAGCCTCGGACAGGAATCCTACTATGGCTACACCTTC
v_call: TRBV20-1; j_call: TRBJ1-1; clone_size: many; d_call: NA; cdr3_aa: CSAPPRLIDTEAFF; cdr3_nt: TGCAGTGCCCCCCCCAGATTGATTGACACTGAAGCTTTCTTT
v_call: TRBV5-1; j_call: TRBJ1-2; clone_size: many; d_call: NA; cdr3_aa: CASSLLDGRANYGYTF; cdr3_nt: TGCGCCAGCAGCTTACTAGACGGACGAGCTAACTATGGCTACACCTTC
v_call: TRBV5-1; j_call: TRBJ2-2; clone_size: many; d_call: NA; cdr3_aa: CASSLEIQAELFF; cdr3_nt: TGCGCCAGCAGCTTGGAGATACAGGCGGAGCTGTTTTTT
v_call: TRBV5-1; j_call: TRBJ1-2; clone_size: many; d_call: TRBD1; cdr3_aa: CASSLGDSQNYGYTF; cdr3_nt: TGCGCCAGCAGCTTGGGGGACAGCCAGAACTATGGCTACACCTTC
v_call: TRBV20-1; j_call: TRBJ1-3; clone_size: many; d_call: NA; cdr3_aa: CSARDLALSGNTIYF; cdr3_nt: TGCAGTGCTAGAGATTTGGCTCTCTCTGGAAACACCATATATTTT
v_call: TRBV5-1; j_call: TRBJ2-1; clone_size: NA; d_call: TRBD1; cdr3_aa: CASSSNHLQGAAEQFF; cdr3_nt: TGCGCCAGCAGCTCGAACCATCTACAGGGGGCAGCTGAGCAGTTCTTC
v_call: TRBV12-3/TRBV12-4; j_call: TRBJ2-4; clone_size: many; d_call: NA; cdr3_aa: CASSLRENIQYF; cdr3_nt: TGTGCCAGCAGTTTACGGGAAAACATTCAGTACTTC
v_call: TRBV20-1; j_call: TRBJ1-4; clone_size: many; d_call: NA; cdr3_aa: CSAYYREGNEKLFF; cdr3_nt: TGCAGTGCTTATTACCGAGAGGGAAATGAAAAACTGTTTTTT